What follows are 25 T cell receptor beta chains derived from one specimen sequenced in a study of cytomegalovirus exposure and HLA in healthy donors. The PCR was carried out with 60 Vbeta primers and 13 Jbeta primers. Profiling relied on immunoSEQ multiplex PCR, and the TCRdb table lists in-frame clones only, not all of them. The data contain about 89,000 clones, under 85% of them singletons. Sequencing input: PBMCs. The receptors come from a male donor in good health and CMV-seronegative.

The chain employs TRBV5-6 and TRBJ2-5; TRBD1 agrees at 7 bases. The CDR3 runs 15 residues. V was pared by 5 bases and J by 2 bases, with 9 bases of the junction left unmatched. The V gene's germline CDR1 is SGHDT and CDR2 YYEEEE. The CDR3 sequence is CASSQSQGVQETQYF. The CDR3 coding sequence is TGTGCCAGCAGTCAATCCCAGGGGGTTCAAGAGACCCAGTACTTC.

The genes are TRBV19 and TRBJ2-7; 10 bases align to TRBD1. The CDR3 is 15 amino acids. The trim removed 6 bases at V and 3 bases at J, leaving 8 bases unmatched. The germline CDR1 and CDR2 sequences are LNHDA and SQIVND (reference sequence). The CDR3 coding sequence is TGTGCCAGTAGCAGGACCGGGACAGGGGTCTACGAGCAGTACTTC. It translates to CASSRTGTGVYEQYF.

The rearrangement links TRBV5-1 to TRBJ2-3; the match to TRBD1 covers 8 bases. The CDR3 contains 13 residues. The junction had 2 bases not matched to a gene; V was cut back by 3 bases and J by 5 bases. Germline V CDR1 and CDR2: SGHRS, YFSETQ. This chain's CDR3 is CASSSGTGDTQYF. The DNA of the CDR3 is TGCGCCAGCAGCTCCGGGACAGGAGATACGCAGTATTTT.

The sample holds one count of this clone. CDR3: CASSQVEAAQEFF. The CDR3 DNA follows: TGCGCCAGCAGCCAAGTAGAAGCGGCCCAGGAGTTCTTC. The J gene is TRBJ2-1, the V gene TRBV4-1; weak D call: TRBD2 (5 bases). The CDR3 spans 13 residues. V was cut by 1 base and J by 14 bases, with 15 bases left in between. Germline assignment: CDR1 MGHRA and CDR2 YSYEKL.

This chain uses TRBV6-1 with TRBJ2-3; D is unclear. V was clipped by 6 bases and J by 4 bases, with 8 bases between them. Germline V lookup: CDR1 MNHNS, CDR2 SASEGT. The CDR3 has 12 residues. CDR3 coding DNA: TGTGCCAGCAGCGACTCGGCAGATACGCAGTATTTT. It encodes CASSDSADTQYF.

The CDR3 loop reads CASSLTGTETQYF. As DNA, the CDR3 is TGTGCCAGCAGCCTGACAGGGACGGAGACCCAGTACTTC. The V and J genes are TRBV6-1 and TRBJ2-5, with 7 bases that match TRBD1. The CDR3 is made up of 13 amino acids. Losses at the gene ends were 6 bases for V and 5 bases for J; bases not matched to a gene: 6. Germline lookup yields CDR1 MNHNS and CDR2 SASEGT.

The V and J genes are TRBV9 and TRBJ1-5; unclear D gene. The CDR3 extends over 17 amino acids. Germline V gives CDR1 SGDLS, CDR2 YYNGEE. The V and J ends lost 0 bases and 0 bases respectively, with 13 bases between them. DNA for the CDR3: TGTGCCAGCAGCGTAGATGATAGACAAAATAGCAATCAGCCCCAGCATTTT. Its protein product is CASSVDDRQNSNQPQHF.

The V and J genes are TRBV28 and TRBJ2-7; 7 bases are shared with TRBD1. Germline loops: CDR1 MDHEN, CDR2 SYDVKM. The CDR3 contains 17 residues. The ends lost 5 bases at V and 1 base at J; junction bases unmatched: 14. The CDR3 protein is CASSLPLRGYLSYEQYF. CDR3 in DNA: TGTGCCAGCAGTCTCCCTCTCAGGGGGTATCTATCCTACGAGCAGTACTTC.

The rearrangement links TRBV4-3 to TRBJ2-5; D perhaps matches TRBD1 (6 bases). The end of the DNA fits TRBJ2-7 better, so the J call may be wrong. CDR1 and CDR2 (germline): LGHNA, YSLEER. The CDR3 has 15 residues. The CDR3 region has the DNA TGCGCCAGCAGCCAAGATGGGGGCAGCCAAGACGAGCAGTACTTC. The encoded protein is CASSQDGGSQDEQYF.

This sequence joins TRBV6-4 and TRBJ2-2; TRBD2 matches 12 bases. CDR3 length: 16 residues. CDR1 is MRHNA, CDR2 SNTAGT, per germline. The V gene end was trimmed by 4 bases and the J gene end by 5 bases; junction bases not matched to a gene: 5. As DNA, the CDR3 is TGTGCCAGCAGTGGGCCTAGCGGGGGGGGGACCGGGGAGCTGTTTTTT. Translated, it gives CASSGPSGGGTGELFF.

The CDR3 spells CASSLRGASGAYNEQFF. The CDR3 DNA sequence: TGCGCCAGCAGCCTACGAGGGGCTAGCGGAGCTTACAATGAGCAGTTCTTC. This rearrangement joins TRBV5-1 to TRBJ2-1; 7 positions agree with TRBD2. The V segment lost 4 bases and the J segment 4 bases; nucleotides outside the gene matches: 14. This CDR3 has 17 amino acids. The germline gives CDR1 SGHRS, CDR2 YFSETQ. The entire variable domain, with the rest obtained from reference TRBV5-1 and TRBJ2-1, is as follows: KAGVTQTPRYLIKTRGQQVTLSCSPISGHRSVSWYQQTPGQGLQFLFEYFSETQRNKGNFPGRFSGRQFSNSRSEMNVSTLELGDSALYLCASSLRGASGAYNEQFFGPGTRLTVL.

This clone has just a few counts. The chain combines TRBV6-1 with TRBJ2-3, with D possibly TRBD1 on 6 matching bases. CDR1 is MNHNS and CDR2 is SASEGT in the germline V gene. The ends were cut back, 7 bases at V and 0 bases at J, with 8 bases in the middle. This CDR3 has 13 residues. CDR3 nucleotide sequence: TGTGCCAGCACGGACAGCAGCACAGATACGCAGTATTTT. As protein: CASTDSSTDTQYF.

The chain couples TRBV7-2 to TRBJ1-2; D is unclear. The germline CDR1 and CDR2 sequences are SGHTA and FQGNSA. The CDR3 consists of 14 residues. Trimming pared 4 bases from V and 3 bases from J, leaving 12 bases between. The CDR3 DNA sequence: TGTGCCAGCAGCTCCCTGGCAGAGGACTATGGCTACACCTTC. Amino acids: CASSSLAEDYGYTF. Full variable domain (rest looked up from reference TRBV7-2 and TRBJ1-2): GAGVSQSPSNKVTEKGKDVELRCDPISGHTALYWYRQSLGQGLEFLIYFQGNSAPDKSGLPSDRFSAERTGGSVSTLTIQRTQQEDSAVYLCASSSLAEDYGYTFGSGTRLTVV.

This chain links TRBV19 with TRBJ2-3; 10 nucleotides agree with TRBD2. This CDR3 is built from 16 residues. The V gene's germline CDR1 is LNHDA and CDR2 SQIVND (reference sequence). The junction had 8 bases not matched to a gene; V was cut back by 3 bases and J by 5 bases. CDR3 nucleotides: TGTGCCAGTAGTATGGGGTCTAGCGGGAGACGAGATACGCAGTATTTT. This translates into CASSMGSSGRRDTQYF.

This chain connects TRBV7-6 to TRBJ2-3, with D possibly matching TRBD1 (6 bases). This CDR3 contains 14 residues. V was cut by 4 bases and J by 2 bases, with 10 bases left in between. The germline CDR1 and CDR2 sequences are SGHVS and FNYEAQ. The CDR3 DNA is TGTGCCAGCAGCTCCACAGGGTACACAGATACGCAGTATTTT. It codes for CASSSTGYTDTQYF.

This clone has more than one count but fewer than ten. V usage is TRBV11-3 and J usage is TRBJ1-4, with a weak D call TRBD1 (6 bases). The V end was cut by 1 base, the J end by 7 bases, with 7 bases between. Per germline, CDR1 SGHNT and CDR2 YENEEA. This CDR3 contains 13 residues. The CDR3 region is CASSLGQVEKLFF. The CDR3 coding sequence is TGTGCCAGCAGCTTAGGACAGGTTGAAAAACTGTTTTTT.

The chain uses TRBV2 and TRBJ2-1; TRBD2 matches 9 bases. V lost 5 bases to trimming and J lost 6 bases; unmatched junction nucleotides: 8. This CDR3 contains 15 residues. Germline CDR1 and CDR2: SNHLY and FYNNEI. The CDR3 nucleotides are TGTGCCAGCAGTCTGGAGCGGGGGGAACTCAATGAGCAGTTCTTC. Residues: CASSLERGELNEQFF.

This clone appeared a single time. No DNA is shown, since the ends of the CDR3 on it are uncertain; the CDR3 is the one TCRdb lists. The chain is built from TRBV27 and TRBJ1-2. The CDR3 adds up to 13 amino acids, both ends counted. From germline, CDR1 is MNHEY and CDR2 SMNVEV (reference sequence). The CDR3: CASSFGEGSGYTF.

CDR3 region: CASSQVRGLEETQYF. CDR3 nucleotides: TGCGCCAGCAGCCAAGTGCGGGGGCTAGAGGAGACCCAGTACTTC. The chain combines TRBV4-3 with TRBJ2-5; possible D gene TRBD2, 7 bases. CDR3 length: 15 amino acids. Trimming pared 1 base from V and 5 bases from J, leaving 14 bases between. The germline V gene has CDR1 LGHNA and CDR2 YSLEER.

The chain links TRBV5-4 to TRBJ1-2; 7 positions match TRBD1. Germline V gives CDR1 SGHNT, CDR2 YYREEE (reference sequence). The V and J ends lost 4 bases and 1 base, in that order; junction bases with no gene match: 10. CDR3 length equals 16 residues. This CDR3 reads CASSPEAQGVNYGYTF. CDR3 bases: TGTGCCAGCAGCCCCGAGGCCCAGGGGGTTAACTATGGCTACACCTTC.

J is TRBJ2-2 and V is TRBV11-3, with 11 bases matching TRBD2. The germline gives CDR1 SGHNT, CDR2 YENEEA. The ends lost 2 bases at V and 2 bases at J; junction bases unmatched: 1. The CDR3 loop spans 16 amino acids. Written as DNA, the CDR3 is TGTGCCAGCAGCTTACTAGCGGGAGGAAACACCGGGGAGCTGTTTTTT. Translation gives CASSLLAGGNTGELFF.

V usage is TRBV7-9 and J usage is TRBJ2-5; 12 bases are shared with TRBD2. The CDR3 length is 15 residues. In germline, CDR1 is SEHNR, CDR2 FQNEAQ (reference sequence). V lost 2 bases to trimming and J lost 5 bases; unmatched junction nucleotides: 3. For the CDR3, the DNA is TGTGCCAGCAGCTTAATCCTAGCGGGAGGGGAGACCCAGTACTTC. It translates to CASSLILAGGETQYF.

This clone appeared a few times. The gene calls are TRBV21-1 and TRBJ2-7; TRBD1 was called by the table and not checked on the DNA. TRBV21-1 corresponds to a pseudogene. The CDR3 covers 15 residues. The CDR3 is CASSETESFSYEQYF. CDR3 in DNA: TGTGCCAGCAGCGAAACAGAGTCCTTCTCCTACGAGCAGTACTTC.

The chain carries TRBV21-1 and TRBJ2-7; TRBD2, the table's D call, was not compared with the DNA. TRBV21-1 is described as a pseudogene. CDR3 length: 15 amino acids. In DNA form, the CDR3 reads TGTGCCAGCAGCAAAGCTCTTGGCGGGAGCCCCGAGCAGTACTTC. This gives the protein CASSKALGGSPEQYF.

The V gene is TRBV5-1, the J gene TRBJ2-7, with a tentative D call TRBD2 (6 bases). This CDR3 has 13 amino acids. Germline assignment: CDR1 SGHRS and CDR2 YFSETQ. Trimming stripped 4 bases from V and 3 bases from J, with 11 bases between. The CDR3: CASSKGTDYEQYF. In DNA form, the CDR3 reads TGCGCCAGCAGCAAGGGGACTGACTACGAGCAGTACTTC.